This T cell receptor beta chain emerged from a study of T cell responses to AZD1222 COVID-19 vaccine. Overall study results and limits: Unmutated variant regions are reportedly targeted by nearly half of spike-specific TCRs.

The length of the CDR3 is 15 residues. J was trimmed by 6 bases and V by 4 bases; bases with no gene match: 9. Germline assignment: CDR1 PRHDT and CDR2 FYEKMQ (reference sequence). Profiling relied on immunoSEQ multiplex PCR, and the TCRdb table lists in-frame clones only, not all of them. The sample lists around 180,000 clones, almost 95% occurring once. As regards this clone: Its antigen is unidentified.

The receptor was isolated from an adult in good health. J is TRBJ2-1 and V is TRBV13, with 7 bases aligning to TRBD2. Specimen: peripheral blood, collected on day 0 of AZD1222 vaccination. The CDR3 coding sequence is TGTGCCAGCAGCTCCTGGACTAGTGTCGTCAATGAGCAGTTCTTC. Encoded protein: CASSSWTSVVNEQFF.